The 18 T cell receptor beta chains reported below all come from one sample, sequenced in a study of blood T cell repertoires in COVID-19. Profiling relied on immunoSEQ multiplex PCR, and the TCRdb table lists in-frame clones only, not all of them. This sample yields roughly 200,000 clones, of which 80% to 90% are seen a single time; 10% to 11% belongs to the top ten. Input material: peripheral blood. The receptor set was obtained from a human donor with active or convalescent COVID-19. The donor label of this sample is uncertain.

The chain links TRBV5-1 to TRBJ2-7, with 7 bases fitting TRBD2. The germline gives CDR1 SGHRS, CDR2 YFSETQ. J lost 5 bases, V lost 4 bases, and 9 bases had no gene match. CDR3 length: 14 residues. CDR3 sequence reads: CASSLGGSGDEQYF. The CDR3 coding sequence is TGCGCCAGCAGCCTCGGCGGGAGTGGGGACGAGCAGTACTTC.

V is TRBV4-3 and J is TRBJ2-5, with TRBD2 matching over 7 bases. Losses at the gene ends were 3 bases for V and 4 bases for J; bases not matched to a gene: 11. The germline CDR1 and CDR2 sequences are LGHNA and YSLEER. The CDR3 runs 16 residues. As DNA, the CDR3 is TGCGCCAGCAGCCAGCGTGGAGAGACTAGCACAGAGACCCAGTACTTC. The encoded protein is CASSQRGETSTETQYF.

V and J are TRBV9 and TRBJ1-1, with 8 bases fitting TRBD1. The CDR3 spans 14 residues. V shed 2 bases, J shed 11 bases, and the junction held 11 bases outside the gene matches. Germline CDR1 SGDLS, CDR2 YYNGEE. The CDR3 DNA follows: TGTGCCAGCAGCGTTGGCGGAAGACAGGGGCCCGCTTTCTTT. This codes for CASSVGGRQGPAFF.

The rearrangement uses TRBV10-3 and TRBJ1-4, with D possibly TRBD1 on 6 matching bases. The CDR3 has 15 amino acids. V was pared by 5 bases and J by 0 bases, with 10 bases between. Germline V gene sequence: CDR1 ENHRY, CDR2 SYGVKD. The CDR3 sequence is CAISRDTSTNEKLFF. The DNA for the CDR3 is TGTGCCATCAGTCGGGACACCTCAACTAATGAAAAACTGTTTTTT.

V gene TRBV5-1 combines with J gene TRBJ2-4, with D possibly being TRBD1 (6 bases). The germline CDR1 and CDR2 sequences are SGHRS and YFSETQ. There are 15 residues in the CDR3. V shed 2 bases and J shed 5 bases, with 14 bases lying between them. In DNA form, the CDR3 reads TGCGCCAGCAGCTTACAGGGCGGTTTGGAAAACATTCAGTACTTC. Translating gives CASSLQGGLENIQYF.

A remark on this clone: Other nucleotide sequences in the sample specify the same CDR3. This rearrangement joins TRBV3-1 (or the pseudogene TRBV3-2) to TRBJ1-1; TRBD1 matches at 7 bases. The CDR3 consists of 14 residues. Germline assignment: CDR1 LGHDT and CDR2 YNNKEL (reference sequence). The ends lost 3 bases at V and 4 bases at J; junction bases unmatched: 5. In DNA form, the CDR3 reads TGTGCCAGCAGCCAGGGCGACAGGGCCACTGAAGCTTTCTTT. Residues: CASSQGDRATEAFF.

The rearrangement joins TRBV27 to TRBJ2-1; the match to TRBD2 covers 8 bases. V shed 5 bases and J 1 base; nucleotides not matched to a gene: 7. Per the germline V gene, CDR1 is MNHEY and CDR2 is SMNVEV (reference sequence). The CDR3 covers 16 residues. The CDR3 nucleotides read TGTGCCAGCAGTCCCAAGCGGGAGAGGTCCTACAATGAGCAGTTCTTC. Translated: CASSPKRERSYNEQFF.

As to this clone: The same CDR3 is also encoded by other DNA sequences in this sample. DNA for the CDR3: TGCGCCAGCAGCTTGGAGGGTACTAGCGGGGTATTCACAGATACGCAGTATTTT. Its translation: CASSLEGTSGVFTDTQYF. The chain has TRBV5-1 and TRBJ2-3, with 10 bases aligning to TRBD2. Germline assignment: CDR1 SGHRS and CDR2 YFSETQ. Trimming removed 0 bases from V and 2 bases from J; junction bases left unmatched: 9. The length of the CDR3 is 18 residues.

The rearrangement uses TRBV4-3 and TRBJ1-1; TRBD1 aligns across 12 bases. The CDR3 length is 16 residues. Germline lookup yields CDR1 LGHNA and CDR2 YSLEER. V trimming: 3 bases; J trimming: 3 bases; junction bases outside the gene matches: 5. CDR3 sequence reads: CASSQGTGGRYTEAFF. The CDR3 DNA reads TGCGCCAGCAGCCAGGGGACAGGGGGCCGGTACACTGAAGCTTTCTTT.

The V and J genes are TRBV7-9 and TRBJ2-1; D is possibly TRBD2 (6 bases). The germline CDR1 and CDR2 sequences are SEHNR and FQNEAQ (reference sequence). V shed 5 bases and J shed 4 bases, with 18 bases lying between them. This CDR3 contains 16 residues. CDR3 region: CASSPPAGRGYNEQFF. CDR3 nucleotide sequence: TGTGCCAGCAGCCCTCCCGCGGGACGGGGTTACAATGAGCAGTTCTTC.

The chain carries TRBV4-1 and TRBJ2-7, with a possible D match to TRBD2 (5 bases). Germline CDR1 MGHRA, CDR2 YSYEKL. The CDR3 runs to 13 residues. The V end lost 2 bases, the J end lost 3 bases, and 8 bases lay between the germline ends. In nucleotides, the CDR3 is TGCGCCAGCAGCCAAATCCGGGGCTACGAGCAGTACTTC. It codes for CASSQIRGYEQYF.

The J gene is TRBJ2-7, the V gene TRBV12-3 or TRBV12-4, with a tentative D call TRBD1 (6 bases). With 1 base removed from V and 3 bases from J, the gap between germline ends came to 7 bases. This CDR3 is 13 amino acids long. CDR3 in amino acids: CASSLGGLYEQYF. The CDR3 region has the DNA TGTGCCAGCAGTTTAGGGGGGCTCTACGAGCAGTACTTC.

V and J are TRBV4-1 and TRBJ2-2; TRBD2 matches at 13 bases. Trimming at V came to 4 bases and at J to 6 bases, leaving 2 bases not matched to a gene. The germline V gene encodes CDR1 MGHRA and CDR2 YSYEKL. The CDR3 has 15 residues. The CDR3 DNA sequence: TGCGCCAGCAGCCGCGGACTAGCGGGAGCCGGGGAGCTGTTTTTT. As protein: CASSRGLAGAGELFF.

This chain links TRBV11-3 with TRBJ2-7, with 9 bases aligning to TRBD1. V trimming: 3 bases; J trimming: 9 bases; junction bases outside the gene matches: 6. The CDR3 consists of 13 residues. Germline CDR1 SGHNT, CDR2 YENEEA. CDR3 nucleotide sequence: TGTGCCAGCAGCTTGGGACAGGGAAAGCGGCAGTACTTC. Its translation: CASSLGQGKRQYF.

This chain connects TRBV9 to TRBJ2-1, with D possibly being TRBD1 (5 bases). Per the germline V gene, CDR1 is SGDLS and CDR2 is YYNGEE. The CDR3 spans 15 residues. Trimming removed 2 bases from V and 9 bases from J, with 18 bases in between. In DNA form, the CDR3 reads TGTGCCAGCAGCGTCGCTGGTCCAGGGATCGGTGAGCAGTTCTTC. It yields the protein CASSVAGPGIGEQFF.

The chain couples TRBV4-1 to TRBJ2-3; D call uncertain. The CDR3 loop spans 14 amino acids. Deletions cut 2 bases from V and 0 bases from J, with 6 bases between. Germline V gene data show CDR1 as MGHRA and CDR2 as YSYEKL. The CDR3 protein is CASSQRGSTDTQYF. CDR3 bases: TGCGCCAGCAGCCAAAGAGGAAGCACAGATACGCAGTATTTT.

This rearrangement joins TRBV10-2 to TRBJ1-2; TRBD1 matches at 8 bases. The CDR3 is 17 amino acids. Germline CDR1 WSHSY, CDR2 SAAADI. Trimming took 4 bases from V and 1 from J; bases not matched to a gene: 11. CDR3 sequence reads: CASSGTKTGALNYGYTF. The CDR3 region has the DNA TGCGCCAGCAGTGGGACGAAGACAGGGGCCCTTAACTATGGCTACACCTTC.

The chain joins TRBV12-3 or TRBV12-4 to TRBJ2-5; D is unclear. This CDR3 spans 13 amino acids. The germline V and J ends were trimmed by 3 bases and 2 bases, with 7 bases remaining between them. CDR3 nucleotide sequence: TGTGCCAGCAGTTTTTCAGGACAAGAGACCCAGTACTTC. Its translation is CASSFSGQETQYF.